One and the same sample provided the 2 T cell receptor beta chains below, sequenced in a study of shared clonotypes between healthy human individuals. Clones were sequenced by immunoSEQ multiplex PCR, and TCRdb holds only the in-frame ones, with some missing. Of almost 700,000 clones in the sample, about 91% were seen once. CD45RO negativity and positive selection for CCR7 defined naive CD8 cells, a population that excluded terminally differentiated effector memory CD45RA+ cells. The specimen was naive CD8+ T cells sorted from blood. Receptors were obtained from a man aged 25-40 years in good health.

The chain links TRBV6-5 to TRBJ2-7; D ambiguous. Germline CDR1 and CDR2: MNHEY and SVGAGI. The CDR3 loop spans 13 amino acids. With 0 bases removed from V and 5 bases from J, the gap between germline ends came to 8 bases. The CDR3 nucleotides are TGTGCCAGCAGTTACTCGAGTGGGAACGAGCAGTACTTC. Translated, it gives CASSYSSGNEQYF.

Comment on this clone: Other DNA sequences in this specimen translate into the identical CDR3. CDR3 loop: CASSLGRAYEQYF. For the CDR3, the DNA is TGTGCCAGCAGTTTGGGAAGAGCCTACGAGCAGTACTTC. The gene calls are TRBV27 and TRBJ2-7; D not certain. The germline CDR1 and CDR2 sequences are MNHEY and SMNVEV (reference sequence). The ends were cut back, 3 bases at V and 2 bases at J, with 8 bases in the middle. The CDR3 runs to 13 residues.